The 8 T cell receptor beta chains below all came from one sample that was sequenced in a study of identical twins. One entry per CDR3 protein results from TCRdb running MiXCR on the 5' RACE reads. Here the sample spans 1.5 million to 2 million distinct CDR3 sequences, under 35% being singletons. The specimen sequenced was cord blood. The receptor set was obtained from a newborn girl in good health.

The rearrangement uses TRBV6-1 and TRBJ2-2; 12 positions agree with TRBD2. The germline V gene encodes CDR1 MNHNS and CDR2 SASEGT. This CDR3 is built from 17 residues. J gave up 5 bases and V 6 bases, and 10 bases lay outside the gene matches. The CDR3 DNA is TGTGCCAGCAGCCGACTAGCGGGAGCGGGAAGGACCGGGGAGCTGTTTTTT. It is translated as CASSRLAGAGRTGELFF.

This clonotype was picked up a small number of times. The genes are TRBV9 and TRBJ2-1; D ambiguous. Germline lookup yields CDR1 SGDLS and CDR2 YYNGEE. V was shortened by 1 base and J by 0 bases, with 8 bases between the two germline ends. The CDR3 consists of 15 residues. CDR3 DNA: TGTGCCAGCAGCGTACTCCCGAGCTCCTACAATGAGCAGTTCTTC. Amino acids: CASSVLPSSYNEQFF.

The rearrangement joins TRBV2 to TRBJ2-1; 7 nucleotides align to TRBD2. The CDR3 is 18 residues long. Germline lookup yields CDR1 SNHLY and CDR2 FYNNEI. Germline trimming cut 4 bases from V and 0 bases from J; bases unmatched to any gene: 12. CDR3 nucleotide sequence: TGTGCCAGCAGTGTGGGTCTAGCGGCGGGACCCTCCTACAATGAGCAGTTCTTC. Its protein is CASSVGLAAGPSYNEQFF. The full variable domain, completed using reference TRBV2 and TRBJ2-1, is EPEVTQTPSHQVTQMGQEVILRCVPISNHLYFYWYRQILGQKVEFLVSFYNNEISEKSEIFDDQFSVERPDGSNFTLKIRSTKLEDSAMYFCASSVGLAAGPSYNEQFFGPGTRLTVL.

Concerning this clonotype: Possible read error: a much larger clone is one base away. CDR3 loop: CAISDRGNSPLHF. The CDR3 nucleotides are TGTGCCATCAGTGACAGGGGTAATTCACCCCTCCACTTT. The V gene is TRBV10-3, the J gene TRBJ1-6, with a tentative D call TRBD1 (6 bases). The CDR3 totals 13 residues. V was pared by 3 bases and J by 6 bases, with 6 bases between. Germline CDR1 and CDR2: ENHRY and SYGVKD.

The V gene is TRBV28, the J gene TRBJ2-7, with D tentatively TRBD2 (6 bases). Per germline, CDR1 MDHEN and CDR2 SYDVKM. The CDR3 is made up of 16 amino acids. V was shortened by 4 bases and J by 0 bases, with 16 bases between the two germline ends. CDR3 DNA sequence: TGTGCCAGCAGTTCACCCTTTAGCGGACACTCCTACGAGCAGTACTTC. It codes for CASSSPFSGHSYEQYF.

The sample holds a few counts of this clonotype. The rearrangement joins TRBV2 to TRBJ1-5, with D hard to call. Germline loops: CDR1 SNHLY, CDR2 FYNNEI. Trimming removed 6 bases at V and 4 bases at J, with 10 bases between. The CDR3 runs to 13 residues. The CDR3 loop is CASRSPGNQPQHF. The CDR3 DNA reads TGTGCCAGCAGATCCCCGGGAAATCAGCCCCAGCATTTT.

The chain employs TRBV25-1 and TRBJ2-6; TRBD1 matches 7 bases. Germline V CDR1 and CDR2: MGHDK, SYGVNS. The CDR3 runs to 17 residues. Germline trimming cut 7 bases from V and 1 base from J; bases unmatched to any gene: 10. The CDR3 sequence: CASTGGQDASGANVLTF. As DNA, the CDR3 is TGTGCCAGCACTGGCGGACAGGACGCTTCTGGGGCCAACGTCCTGACTTTC. The full variable domain, completed using reference TRBV25-1 and TRBJ2-6, is EADIYQTPRYLVIGTGKKITLECSQTMGHDKMYWYQQDPGMELHLIHYSYGVNSTEKGDLSSESTVSRIRTEHFPLTLESARPSHTSQYLCASTGGQDASGANVLTFGAGSRLTVL.

The rearrangement joins TRBV4-1 to TRBJ1-1; 7 bases are shared with TRBD1. This CDR3 spans 13 amino acids. Germline V lookup: CDR1 MGHRA, CDR2 YSYEKL. V lost 6 bases to trimming and J lost 8 bases; unmatched junction nucleotides: 9. CDR3 bases: TGCGCCAGCAGTCCTACAGGGGAAGGCGAAGCTTTCTTT. Translated: CASSPTGEGEAFF.